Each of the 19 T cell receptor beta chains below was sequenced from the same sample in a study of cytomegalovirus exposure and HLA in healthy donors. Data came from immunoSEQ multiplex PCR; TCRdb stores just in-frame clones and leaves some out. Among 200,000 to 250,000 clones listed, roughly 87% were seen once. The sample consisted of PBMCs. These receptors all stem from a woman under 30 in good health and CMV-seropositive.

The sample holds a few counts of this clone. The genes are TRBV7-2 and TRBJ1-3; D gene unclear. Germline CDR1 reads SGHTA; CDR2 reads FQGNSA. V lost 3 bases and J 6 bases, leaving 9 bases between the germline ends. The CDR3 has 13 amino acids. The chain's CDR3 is CASSFTQQNTIYF. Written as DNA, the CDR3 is TGTGCCAGCAGCTTCACCCAACAAAACACCATATATTTT.

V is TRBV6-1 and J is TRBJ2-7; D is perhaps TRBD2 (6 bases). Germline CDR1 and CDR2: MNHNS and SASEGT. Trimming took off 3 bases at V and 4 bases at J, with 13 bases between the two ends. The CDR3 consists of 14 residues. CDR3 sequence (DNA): TGTGCCAGCAGTGAGGGAGCGGGCCAATACGAGCAGTACTTC. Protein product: CASSEGAGQYEQYF.

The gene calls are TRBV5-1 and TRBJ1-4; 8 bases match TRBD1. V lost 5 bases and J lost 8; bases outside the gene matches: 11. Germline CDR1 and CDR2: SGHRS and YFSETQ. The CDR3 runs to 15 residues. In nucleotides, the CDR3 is TGCGCCAGCAGTGGCGGACAGGGAACGCGCGAAAAACTGTTTTTT. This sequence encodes CASSGGQGTREKLFF.

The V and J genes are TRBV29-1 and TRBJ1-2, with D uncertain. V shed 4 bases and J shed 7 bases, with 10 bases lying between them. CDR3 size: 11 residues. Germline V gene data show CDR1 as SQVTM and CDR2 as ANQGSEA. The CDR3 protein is CSVAGGSGYTF. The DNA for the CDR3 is TGCAGCGTTGCCGGCGGGAGTGGCTACACCTTC.

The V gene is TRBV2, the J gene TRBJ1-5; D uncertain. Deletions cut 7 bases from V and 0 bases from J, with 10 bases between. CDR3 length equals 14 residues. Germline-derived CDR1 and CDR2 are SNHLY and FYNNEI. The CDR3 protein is CASTPSPSNQPQHF. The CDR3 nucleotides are TGTGCCAGCACCCCCTCCCCTAGCAATCAGCCCCAGCATTTT.

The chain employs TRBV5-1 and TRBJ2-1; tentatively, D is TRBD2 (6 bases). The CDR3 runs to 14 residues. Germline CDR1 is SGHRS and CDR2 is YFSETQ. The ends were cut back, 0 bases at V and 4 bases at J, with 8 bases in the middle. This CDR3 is CASSLGGAYNEQFF. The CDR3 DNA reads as TGCGCCAGCAGCTTGGGCGGGGCTTACAATGAGCAGTTCTTC. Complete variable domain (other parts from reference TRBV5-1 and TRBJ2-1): KAGVTQTPRYLIKTRGQQVTLSCSPISGHRSVSWYQQTPGQGLQFLFEYFSETQRNKGNFPGRFSGRQFSNSRSEMNVSTLELGDSALYLCASSLGGAYNEQFFGPGTRLTVL.

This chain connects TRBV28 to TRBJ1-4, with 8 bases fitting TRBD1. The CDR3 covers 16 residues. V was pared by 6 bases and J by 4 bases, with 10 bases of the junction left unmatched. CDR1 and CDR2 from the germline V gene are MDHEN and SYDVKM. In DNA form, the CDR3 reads TGTGCCAGCAGCCTCGACAGGGGACTGAATAATGAAAAACTGTTTTTT. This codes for CASSLDRGLNNEKLFF.

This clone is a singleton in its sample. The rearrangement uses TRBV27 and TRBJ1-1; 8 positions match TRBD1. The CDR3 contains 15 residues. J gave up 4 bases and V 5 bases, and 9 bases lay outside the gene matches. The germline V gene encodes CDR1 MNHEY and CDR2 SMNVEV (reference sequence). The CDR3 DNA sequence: TGTGCCAGCAGTCAACCCGGGACAGGCCGCACTGAAGCTTTCTTT. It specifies CASSQPGTGRTEAFF.

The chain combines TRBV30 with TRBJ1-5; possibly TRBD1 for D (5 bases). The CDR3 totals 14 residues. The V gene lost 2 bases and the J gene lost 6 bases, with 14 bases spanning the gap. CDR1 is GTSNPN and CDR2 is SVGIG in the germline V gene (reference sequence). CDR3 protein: CAWSLRGVGQPQHF. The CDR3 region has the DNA TGTGCCTGGAGTCTCCGGGGGGTGGGTCAGCCCCAGCATTTT.

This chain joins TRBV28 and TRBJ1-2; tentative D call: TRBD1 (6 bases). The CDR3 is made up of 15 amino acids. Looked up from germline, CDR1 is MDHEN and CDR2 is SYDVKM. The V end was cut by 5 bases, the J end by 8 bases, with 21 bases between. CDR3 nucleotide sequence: TGTGCCAGCAGTCTACGCCCGGGACACTGGAGAGGCTACACCTTC. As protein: CASSLRPGHWRGYTF.

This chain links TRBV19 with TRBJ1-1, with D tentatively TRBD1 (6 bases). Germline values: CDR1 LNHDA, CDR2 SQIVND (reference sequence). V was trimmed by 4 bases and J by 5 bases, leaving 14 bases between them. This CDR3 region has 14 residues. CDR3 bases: TGTGCCAGTAGTACAACAGGGTATAGGACTGAAGCTTTCTTT. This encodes CASSTTGYRTEAFF.

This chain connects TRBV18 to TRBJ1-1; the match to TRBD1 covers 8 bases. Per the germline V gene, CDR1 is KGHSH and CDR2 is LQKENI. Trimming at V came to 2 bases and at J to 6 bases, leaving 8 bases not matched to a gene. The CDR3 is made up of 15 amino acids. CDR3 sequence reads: CASSPVRTGTPEAFF. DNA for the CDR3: TGTGCCAGCTCACCAGTTCGGACAGGGACGCCTGAAGCTTTCTTT. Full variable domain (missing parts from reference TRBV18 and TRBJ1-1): NAGVMQNPRHLVRRRGQEARLRCSPMKGHSHVYWYRQLPEEGLKFMVYLQKENIIDESGMPKERFSAEFPKEGPSILRIQQVVRGDSAAYFCASSPVRTGTPEAFFGQGTRLTVV.

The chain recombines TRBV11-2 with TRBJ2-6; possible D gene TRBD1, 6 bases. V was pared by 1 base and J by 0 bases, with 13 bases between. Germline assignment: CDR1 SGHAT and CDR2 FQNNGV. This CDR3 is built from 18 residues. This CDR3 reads CASSLGWGRHSGANVLTF. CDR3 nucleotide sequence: TGTGCCAGCAGCTTAGGGTGGGGGCGGCACTCTGGGGCCAACGTCCTGACTTTC.

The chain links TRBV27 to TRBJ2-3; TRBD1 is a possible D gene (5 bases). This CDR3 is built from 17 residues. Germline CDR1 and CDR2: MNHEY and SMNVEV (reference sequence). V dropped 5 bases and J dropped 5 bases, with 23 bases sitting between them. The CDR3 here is CASSPPPQGTLGDTQYF. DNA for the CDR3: TGTGCCAGCAGTCCGCCTCCGCAGGGAACCCTAGGAGATACGCAGTATTTT.

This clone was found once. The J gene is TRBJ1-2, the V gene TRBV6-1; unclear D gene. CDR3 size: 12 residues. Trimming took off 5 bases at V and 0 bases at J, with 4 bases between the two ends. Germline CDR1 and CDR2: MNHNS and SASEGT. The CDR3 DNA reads TGTGCCAGCAGTCAATCTAACTATGGCTACACCTTC. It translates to CASSQSNYGYTF.

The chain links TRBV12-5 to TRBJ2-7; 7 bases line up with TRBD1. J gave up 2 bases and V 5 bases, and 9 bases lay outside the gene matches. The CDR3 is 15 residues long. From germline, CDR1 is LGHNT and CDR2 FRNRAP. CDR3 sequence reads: CASGHRTGYPYEQYF. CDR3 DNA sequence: TGTGCTAGTGGTCATCGGACAGGCTACCCCTACGAGCAGTACTTC.

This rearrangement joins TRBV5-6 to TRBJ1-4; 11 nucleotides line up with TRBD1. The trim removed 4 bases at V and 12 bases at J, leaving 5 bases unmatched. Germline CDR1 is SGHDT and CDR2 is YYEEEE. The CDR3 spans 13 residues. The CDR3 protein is CASSPLGQGELFF. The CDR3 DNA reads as TGTGCCAGCAGCCCCCTGGGACAGGGGGAACTGTTTTTT.

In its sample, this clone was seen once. CDR3 amino acids: CASRRGPYGYTF. In DNA form, the CDR3 reads TGTGCCAGCAGAAGGGGGCCCTATGGCTACACCTTC. The genes are TRBV28 and TRBJ1-2, with 7 bases identical to TRBD1. CDR3 length: 12 residues. The V segment lost 6 bases and the J segment 4 bases; nucleotides outside the gene matches: 2. Germline loops: CDR1 MDHEN, CDR2 SYDVKM.

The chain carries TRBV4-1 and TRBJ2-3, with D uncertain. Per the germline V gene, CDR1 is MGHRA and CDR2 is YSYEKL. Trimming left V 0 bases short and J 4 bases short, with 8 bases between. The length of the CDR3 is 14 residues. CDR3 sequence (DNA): TGCGCCAGCAGCCAAGATCCCCGCGCAGATACGCAGTATTTT. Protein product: CASSQDPRADTQYF.